Below, one T cell receptor (beta chain) is given with its context. This sample is part of a study of blood T cell repertoires in COVID-19. Study at large: The samples span acute and convalescent COVID-19 from the United States, Italy and Spain. The cDNA or gDNA used as material had been derived from T cells, B-cell-depleted T cells, or PBMCs.

Per the original data handling: The authors estimated nucleated cell counts from reference gene primer amplification. Profiling relied on immunoSEQ multiplex PCR, and the TCRdb table lists in-frame clones only, not all of them. The V and J calls and the clone size are those of that table, but D and trimming were determined from the DNA. This sample has more than 100,000 clones, with around 80% found just once. The TCR originated in a man in his fifties or sixties with active or convalescent COVID-19. The sample consisted of peripheral blood.

The CDR3 DNA sequence: TGTGCCAGCAATCCGGGACTACATTCCTACAATGAGCAGTTCTTC. Protein product: CASNPGLHSYNEQFF. The genes are TRBV11-1 and TRBJ2-1; 7 bases are shared with TRBD2. Germline lookup yields CDR1 SGHAT and CDR2 FQDESV (reference sequence). J lost 1 base, V lost 7 bases, and 7 bases had no gene match. This CDR3 is 15 amino acids long. The full variable domain, its missing parts supplied by reference TRBV11-1 and TRBJ2-1, is EAEVAQSPRYKITEKSQAVAFWCDPISGHATLYWYRQILGQGPELLVQFQDESVVDDSQLPKDRFSAERLKGVDSTLKIQPAELGDSAMYLCASNPGLHSYNEQFFGPGTRLTVL.